This T cell receptor (beta chain) was obtained from a study of CD8+ T cells in alopecia areata. CDR1 and CDR2 (germline): ENHRY, SYGVKD. This CDR3 is built from 13 residues. The V end was cut by 4 bases, the J end by 3 bases, with 9 bases between. cDNA reverse transcribed from extracted RNA served as the sequencing template. Generated by immunoSEQ multiplex PCR, the TCRdb table keeps only in-frame clones and is missing some. Of some 170,000 clones in the sample, roughly 63% were seen once. The specimen was CD4+ T cells sorted from blood, collected at week 0. This TCR came from a human donor with alopecia areata. V and J are TRBV10-3 and TRBJ1-2; D not certain. The CDR3 DNA follows: TGTGCCATCAGTGGAGGGAATGACTATGGCTACACCTTC. Translation gives CAISGGNDYGYTF.